A selection of T cell receptor beta chains follows, all from one sample in a study of multiple sclerosis patients with progressive multifocal leukoencephalopathy. The data were produced by immunoSEQ multiplex PCR, yet TCRdb's version contains in-frame clones alone and is incomplete. The table shows 30,000 or so clones, with about 88% occurring only once. The material was PBMCs, obtained from a patient treated with natalizumab. The receptors stem from a human donor with progressive multifocal leukoencephalopathy. Both conserved end residues are part of each CDR3. A D gene is named only where the DNA matches it firmly. Clone sizes are given selectively: once, few, many, or a class where the clone is expanded.

D gene,V gene,clone size,J gene,CDR3 DNA,CDR3 protein
NA,TRBV7-2,NA,TRBJ2-7,TGTGCCAGCAGCTTTAAACAGGCCTATCGGTACGAGCAGTACTTC,CASSFKQAYRYEQYF
TRBD2,TRBV6-5,NA,TRBJ2-2,TGTGCCAGCAGCTTCGTAGCGGGAGGTACCGGGGAGCTGTTTTTT,CASSFVAGGTGELFF
TRBD2,TRBV9,NA,TRBJ2-3,TGTGCCAGCAGCGTAGGTCCAGCGGGAGTGGGAGATACGCAGTATTTT,CASSVGPAGVGDTQYF
NA,TRBV6-5,few,TRBJ1-2,TGTGCCAGCAGTTACTCGAGCCAGCCTGAGGGCTACACCTTC,CASSYSSQPEGYTF
TRBD1,TRBV4-1,NA,TRBJ2-3,TGCGCCAGCAGCCTAGAACCGGGACAGGGACATAATACGCAGTATTTT,CASSLEPGQGHNTQYF
NA,TRBV18,NA,TRBJ1-1,TGTGCCAGCTCACCGATTCAGGAGAACACTGAAGCTTTCTTT,CASSPIQENTEAFF
NA,TRBV5-1,NA,TRBJ1-2,TGCGCCAGCACCACGGACTCGTACCTTGGGGGCTACACCTTC,CASTTDSYLGGYTF
NA,TRBV6-1,NA,TRBJ1-2,TGTGCCAGCAGTCGCGGGGTTATTAACTATGGCTACACCTTC,CASSRGVINYGYTF
NA,TRBV7-3,NA,TRBJ2-1,TGTGCCAGCAGCCAGGACAACTACAATGAGCAGTTCTTC,CASSQDNYNEQFF
NA,TRBV28,NA,TRBJ1-1,TGTGCCAGCAGGTGGGCAGGGGCCACTGAAGCTTTCTTT,CASRWAGATEAFF
TRBD2,TRBV18,NA,TRBJ2-1,TGTGCCAGCTCATCGGGACTAGCGGGAGTCCTCAATGAGCAGTTCTTC,CASSSGLAGVLNEQFF
NA,TRBV12-5,NA,TRBJ1-4,TGTGCTAGTGGTTTGGTACTAGGGGCCGGAGCTAATGAAAAACTGTTTTTT,CASGLVLGAGANEKLFF
NA,TRBV4-1,NA,TRBJ2-7,TGCGCCAGCAGCCAAGAGGAGGGGACTGGTTACGAGCAGTACTTC,CASSQEEGTGYEQYF
NA,TRBV19,NA,TRBJ2-3,TGTGCCAGTAGTACCCTCGCGTATAATACGCAGTATTTT,CASSTLAYNTQYF
TRBD1,TRBV5-6,NA,TRBJ2-3,TGTGCCAGCAGCTTGGGACAGGGGAATACGCAGTATTTT,CASSLGQGNTQYF
NA,TRBV29-1,NA,TRBJ1-6,TGCAGCGTATCTGGCCAGGGCAATTCACCCCTCCACTTT,CSVSGQGNSPLHF
NA,TRBV27,large,TRBJ2-7,TGTGCCAGCAGTCCCACCGTTGCGGGGGAGCAGTACTTC,CASSPTVAGEQYF
NA,TRBV5-1,NA,TRBJ1-2,TGCGCCAGCAGCTTGGGGACCAGGGACAACTATGGCTACACCTTC,CASSLGTRDNYGYTF
NA,TRBV4-3,once,TRBJ2-1,TGCGCCAGCAGCCAAGAACTGCGGTTAGATGAGCAGTTCTTC,CASSQELRLDEQFF
TRBD1,TRBV5-4,NA,TRBJ1-2,TGTGCCAGCAGCTCGGGGGGGGACAGGGCCCCCTATGGCTACACCTTC,CASSSGGDRAPYGYTF
TRBD1,TRBV7-7,NA,TRBJ2-6,TGTGCCAGCAGCTTGAGGACAGGGAGTATCTCTGGGGCCAACGTCCTGACTTTC,CASSLRTGSISGANVLTF
TRBD1,TRBV10-3,NA,TRBJ2-1,TGTGCCATCAGTGCCCCGGACAGGGTGAATGAGCAGTTCTTC,CAISAPDRVNEQFF
TRBD1,TRBV29-1,NA,TRBJ1-3,TGCAGCGTTGAAACAGGGGCCTCTGGAAACACCATATATTTT,CSVETGASGNTIYF
NA,TRBV28,few,TRBJ2-7,TGTGCCAGCAGTTTTCCAGGGGCCTCCTACGAGCAGTACTTC,CASSFPGASYEQYF
NA,TRBV11-2,NA,TRBJ1-1,TGTGCCAGCAGCTTAGAGTTCCGGGGCACTGAAGCTTTCTTT,CASSLEFRGTEAFF
NA,TRBV4-3,once,TRBJ1-5,TGCGCCAGCAGCCAAGAAGGAACGGATCAGCCCCAGCATTTT,CASSQEGTDQPQHF
NA,TRBV5-6,NA,TRBJ2-7,TGTGCCAGCAGTTGGGGGACCGAGCAGTACTTC,CASSWGTEQYF
TRBD1,TRBV4-2,NA,TRBJ1-4,TGTGCCAGCAGCCAAGTAGGGACAGGGAATGAAAAACTGTTTTTT,CASSQVGTGNEKLFF
TRBD2,TRBV18,NA,TRBJ2-3,TGTGCCAGCTCACCACTCGGGACTAGGGGCACAGATACGCAGTATTTT,CASSPLGTRGTDTQYF
NA,TRBV28,NA,TRBJ1-2,TGTGCCAGCAGTTCAACCCGGGCGGGGGCTAACTATGGCTACACCTTC,CASSSTRAGANYGYTF
NA,TRBV6-5,NA,TRBJ1-2,TGTGCCAGCAGTTACTCGACAGTATATGGCTACACCTTC,CASSYSTVYGYTF
TRBD1,TRBV5-6,NA,TRBJ2-1,TGTGCCAGCAGCTCGGGACAGACATACAATGAGCAGTTCTTC,CASSSGQTYNEQFF
TRBD2,TRBV28,NA,TRBJ2-7,TGTGCCAGCACCCCGGCTAGCGGGAGCGAGCAGTACTTC,CASTPASGSEQYF
NA,TRBV15,NA,TRBJ1-4,TGTGCCACCAGCAGAGATCGGCGTGAAAAACTGTTTTTT,CATSRDRREKLFF
NA,TRBV28,NA,TRBJ1-4,TGTGCCAGCAGTTTGGGGAGAGAACTGTTTTTT,CASSLGRELFF
TRBD2,TRBV5-1,NA,TRBJ2-2,TGCGCCAGCAGCGGGTCGGGAGGGACGAACACCGGGGAGCTGTTTTTT,CASSGSGGTNTGELFF
NA,TRBV27,NA,TRBJ2-7,TGTGCCAGCAGTTTTCACAGCTCCCTTGTGTCCGAGCAGTACTTC,CASSFHSSLVSEQYF
NA,TRBV4-3,NA,TRBJ2-1,TGCGCCAGCAGCCAAGACCCTAGTTGGGAGCAGTTCTTC,CASSQDPSWEQFF
NA,TRBV28,NA,TRBJ1-1,TGTGCCAGCAGTTCATCTCTGGTTTGGGGTGACACTGAAGCTTTCTTT,CASSSSLVWGDTEAFF
TRBD2,TRBV19,NA,TRBJ2-3,TGTGCCAGTAGTATTGTCGGGAGGACAGATACGCAGTATTTT,CASSIVGRTDTQYF
NA,TRBV6-1,NA,TRBJ1-2,TGTGCCAGCAGTGGTTTTGAGTGGGGTGGCTACACCTTC,CASSGFEWGGYTF
NA,TRBV11-2,NA,TRBJ1-1,TGTGCCAGCAGTAAAGAAAGGAACACTGAAGCTTTCTTT,CASSKERNTEAFF
NA,TRBV7-9,NA,TRBJ1-2,TGTGCCAGCAGCTTATCCCAGGGAAGGTTCGGCTATGGCTACACCTTC,CASSLSQGRFGYGYTF
NA,TRBV6-6,NA,TRBJ1-5,TGCGCCAGCAGTTCACAGATCAATCAGCCCCAGCATTTT,CASSSQINQPQHF